The 18 T cell receptor beta chains listed next were all sequenced from one sample in a study of blood T cell repertoires in COVID-19. Assay: immunoSEQ multiplex PCR; the TCRdb copy retains only in-frame clones and omits some. Of 350,000 to 450,000 clones listed, roughly 90% are singletons. Input material: peripheral blood. These receptors came from a man aged 40-49 years with acute or convalescent COVID-19.

The chain couples TRBV30 to TRBJ2-1, with D maybe TRBD2 (6 bases). The CDR3 spans 14 residues. V lost 2 bases and J lost 9, with 17 bases in between. Germline CDR1 and CDR2: GTSNPN and SVGIG (reference sequence). CDR3 coding DNA: TGTGCCTGGAGTAAAACGGGAGAGAGACGTGAGCAGTTCTTC. It translates to CAWSKTGERREQFF.

The chain joins TRBV6-1 to TRBJ1-1; D possibly corresponds to TRBD1 (5 bases). Trimming shortened V by 5 bases and J by 4 bases, and 11 bases separated the two germline ends. The V gene's germline CDR1 is MNHNS and CDR2 SASEGT. CDR3 length: 13 residues. DNA of the CDR3: TGTGCCAGCAGTTTCGACGGGGGCACTGAAGCTTTCTTT. It codes for CASSFDGGTEAFF.

J is TRBJ1-2 and V is TRBV5-1; TRBD1 agrees at 12 bases. After removal of 6 bases from V and 4 bases from J, the junction contained 16 bases not matched to a gene. Germline CDR1 SGHRS, CDR2 YFSETQ. CDR3 size: 18 residues. In DNA, the CDR3 is TGCGCCAGCACCGGGACAGGGGGCGCGCGATCCCAGGGCTATGGCTACACCTTC. This encodes CASTGTGGARSQGYGYTF.

The rearrangement joins TRBV4-3 to TRBJ2-5; D is unresolved. Per germline, CDR1 LGHNA and CDR2 YSLEER. The ends were cut back, 1 base at V and 0 bases at J, with 12 bases in the middle. The CDR3 contains 16 residues. The CDR3 bases are TGCGCCAGCAGCCAAGGATTTGGGCAATACCAAGAGACCCAGTACTTC. This gives the protein CASSQGFGQYQETQYF.

V gene TRBV7-3 combines with J gene TRBJ1-2; the D is unclear. Germline V CDR1 and CDR2: SGHTA, FQGTGA. The CDR3 runs 8 residues. CDR3: CWGGGYTF. Written as DNA, the CDR3 is TGTTGGGGAGGTGGCTACACCTTC.

Regarding this clone: The sample has other DNA sequences that encode this CDR3 too. V usage is TRBV28 and J usage is TRBJ2-7, with unresolved D. The CDR3 runs 12 residues. Deletions cut 8 bases from V and 0 bases from J, with 8 bases between. Per the germline V gene, CDR1 is MDHEN and CDR2 is SYDVKM. For the CDR3, the DNA is TGTGCCAGCCAGCGCGGCTCCTACGAGCAGTACTTC. Protein sequence: CASQRGSYEQYF.

V is TRBV27 and J is TRBJ1-1, with 7 bases lining up with TRBD1. After removal of 6 bases from V and 6 bases from J, the junction contained 7 bases not matched to a gene. Germline CDR1 MNHEY, CDR2 SMNVEV (reference sequence). The CDR3 has 13 amino acids. The CDR3 region is CASRRQGSPEAFF. In DNA form, the CDR3 reads TGTGCCAGCAGAAGACAGGGAAGTCCTGAAGCTTTCTTT.

The rearrangement links TRBV7-8 to TRBJ1-6; D call uncertain. Germline V lookup: CDR1 SGHVS, CDR2 FQNEAQ. The CDR3 consists of 15 residues. Deletions cut 7 bases from V and 4 bases from J, with 14 bases between. The CDR3 region is CASTIETGYNSPLHF. Written as DNA, the CDR3 is TGTGCCAGCACCATTGAGACGGGATATAATTCACCCCTCCACTTT.

The chain employs TRBV5-1 and TRBJ2-3; D is possibly TRBD2 (6 bases). V lost 0 bases to trimming and J lost 4 bases, with 18 bases between them. The germline V gene has CDR1 SGHRS and CDR2 YFSETQ. The CDR3 runs 17 residues. CDR3 nucleotide sequence: TGCGCCAGCAGCTTGGATCCAGCTAGCGTAAATTCAGATACGCAGTATTTT. It encodes CASSLDPASVNSDTQYF.

The J gene is TRBJ2-7, the V gene TRBV5-1, with D perhaps TRBD1 (5 bases). The V and J ends lost 5 bases and 2 bases respectively, with 14 bases between them. The CDR3 consists of 14 residues. From germline, CDR1 is SGHRS and CDR2 YFSETQ. The CDR3 bases are TGCGCCAGCAGAGGGGTAGGGGAAACCTACGAGCAGTACTTC. This translates into CASRGVGETYEQYF.

Note on this clone: This CDR3 is also generated by other DNA sequences in the sample. V usage is TRBV9 and J usage is TRBJ2-7; 8 nucleotides agree with TRBD1. CDR1 SGDLS and CDR2 YYNGEE come from the germline V gene. This CDR3 comprises 15 residues. With 4 bases clipped from V and 0 bases from J, the junction kept 6 bases outside the gene matches. The CDR3 DNA is TGTGCCAGCAGCCCACGACAGGGGAGCTCCTACGAGCAGTACTTC. Encoded protein: CASSPRQGSSYEQYF.

The V call is TRBV9, the J call TRBJ1-3; D may be TRBD1 (5 bases). The CDR3 has 17 residues. Deletions cut 2 bases from V and 3 bases from J, with 18 bases between. Germline CDR1 and CDR2: SGDLS and YYNGEE. In nucleotides, the CDR3 is TGTGCCAGCAGCGTTGGGGCCTCAGCCGGTCTTGGAAACACCATATATTTT. It codes for CASSVGASAGLGNTIYF.

The gene calls are TRBV28 and TRBJ1-2, with 9 bases aligning to TRBD1. The V gene's germline CDR1 is MDHEN and CDR2 SYDVKM. The CDR3 runs to 15 residues. The ends lost 7 bases at V and 5 bases at J; junction bases unmatched: 11. The CDR3 nucleotides are TGTGCCAGCACTCCAGGGACAGGGCCGGGTTATGGCTACACCTTC. This translates into CASTPGTGPGYGYTF.

The chain links TRBV5-1 to TRBJ1-2; 7 bases agree with TRBD1. The germline V gene has CDR1 SGHRS and CDR2 YFSETQ. CDR3 length: 12 amino acids. Germline trimming cut 5 bases from V and 8 bases from J; bases unmatched to any gene: 6. The CDR3 DNA follows: TGCGCCAGCAGTCCCGACAGGGAAGGCTACACCTTC. Amino acids: CASSPDREGYTF.

The V call is TRBV24-1, the J call TRBJ2-7; possibly TRBD1 for D (6 bases). Germline V gene sequence: CDR1 KGHDR, CDR2 SFDVKD. The CDR3 extends over 16 amino acids. V lost 4 bases to trimming and J lost 2 bases, with 17 bases between them. CDR3 protein: CATSDHRQEETYEQYF. The CDR3 nucleotides read TGTGCCACCAGTGACCACCGACAGGAAGAAACCTACGAGCAGTACTTC.

The genes are TRBV18 and TRBJ1-1, with unresolved D. The CDR3 extends over 15 amino acids. V lost 0 bases and J 0 bases, leaving 8 bases between the germline ends. The germline CDR1 and CDR2 sequences are KGHSH and LQKENI. In nucleotides, the CDR3 is TGTGCCAGCTCACCACCGAGCCAGGTGAACACTGAAGCTTTCTTT. It specifies CASSPPSQVNTEAFF.

The chain uses TRBV4-1 and TRBJ2-2; possible D gene TRBD1, 7 bases. The CDR3 totals 16 residues. The germline CDR1 and CDR2 sequences are MGHRA and YSYEKL. With 3 bases removed from V and 4 bases from J, the gap between germline ends came to 15 bases. CDR3 residues: CASSHPGGFFTGELFF. In DNA, the CDR3 is TGCGCCAGCAGCCATCCAGGGGGGTTTTTCACCGGGGAGCTGTTTTTT.

This chain connects TRBV12-5 to TRBJ1-1; the D gene is possibly TRBD1 (5 bases). The CDR3 loop spans 16 amino acids. The V gene lost 7 bases and the J gene lost 0 bases, with 18 bases spanning the gap. Germline lookup yields CDR1 LGHNT and CDR2 FRNRAP. CDR3 nucleotides: TGTGCTAGTGATCAAAAACCCTTCAGGGTGAACACTGAAGCTTTCTTT. Translating gives CASDQKPFRVNTEAFF.